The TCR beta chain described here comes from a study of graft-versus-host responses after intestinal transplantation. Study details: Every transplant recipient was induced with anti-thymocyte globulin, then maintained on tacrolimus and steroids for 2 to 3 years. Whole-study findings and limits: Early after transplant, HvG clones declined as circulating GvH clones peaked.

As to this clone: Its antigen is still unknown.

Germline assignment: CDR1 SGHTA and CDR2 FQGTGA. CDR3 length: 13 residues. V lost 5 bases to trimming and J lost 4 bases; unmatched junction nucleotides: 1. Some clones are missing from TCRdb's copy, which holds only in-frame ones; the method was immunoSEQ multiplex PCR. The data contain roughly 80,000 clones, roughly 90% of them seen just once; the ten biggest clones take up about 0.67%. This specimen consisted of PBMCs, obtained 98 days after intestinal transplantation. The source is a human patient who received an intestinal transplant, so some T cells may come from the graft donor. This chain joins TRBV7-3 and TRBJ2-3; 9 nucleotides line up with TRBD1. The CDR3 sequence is CASSRTGADTQYF. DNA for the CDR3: TGTGCCAGCAGCCGGACAGGGGCAGATACGCAGTATTTT. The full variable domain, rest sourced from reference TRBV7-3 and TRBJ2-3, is GAGVSQTPSNKVTEKGKYVELRCDPISGHTALYWYRQSLGQGPEFLIYFQGTGAADDSGLPNDRFFAVRPEGSVSTLKIQRTERGDSAVYLCASSRTGADTQYFGPGTRLTVL.